This TCR beta chain appears in the sequencing data of a study of control samples from healthy donors and cancer patients. Repertoires were generated with immunoSEQ multiplex PCR, while TCRdb's copy carries only in-frame clones and drops some. This sample has 160,000 or so clones, with 90% to 95% found just once. Germline values: CDR1 LNHDA, CDR2 SQIVND (reference sequence). The CDR3 sequence is 16 residues long. V lost 3 bases and J 3 bases, leaving 16 bases between the germline ends. The sequenced material came from PBMCs. The chain joins TRBV19 to TRBJ2-3; tentative D call: TRBD2 (5 bases). The receptor was isolated from a man aged 60-69 years with colorectal cancer. The CDR3, as DNA: TGTGCCAGTAGTATCGGACCCCCGGGGAGTACAGATACGCAGTATTTT. The encoded protein is CASSIGPPGSTDTQYF.